The clone carrying this T cell receptor (beta chain) was seen ten or more times. Its antigen is undetermined. This sample was taken from a study of OX40 agonist ivuxolimab in advanced cancers. The overall study: Every 2 weeks, ivuxolimab was infused into the patients intravenously at between 0.01 and 10 mg/kg. Subjects had a mean age of around 60 years, with a range of roughly 20 to 79; approximately 83% were male. Study outcomes and limitations: Dose levels from 0.1 to 3.0 mg/kg saw CD4+ and CD8+ blood T cells expand clonally by week 6.

Looked up from germline, CDR1 is SGHTA and CDR2 is FQGNSA. Trimming shortened V by 5 bases and J by 1 base, and 8 bases separated the two germline ends. CDR3 length: 14 residues. Profiling relied on immunoSEQ multiplex PCR, and the TCRdb table lists in-frame clones only, not all of them. The sample holds over 80,000 clones, under 90% seen once. The chain carries TRBV7-2 and TRBJ2-2, with a possible D match to TRBD1 (6 bases). The material sequenced was CD4+ or CD8+ T cells sorted from blood, taken in a trial of the OX40 agonist ivuxolimab. The sequence came from an adult with an advanced solid tumor such as melanoma, head and neck, liver or kidney cancer. CDR3 residues: CASSRGGNTGELFF. In DNA form, the CDR3 reads TGTGCCAGCAGCCGAGGGGGGAACACCGGGGAGCTGTTTTTT.